This entry concerns a single T cell receptor (beta chain). What this receptor recognizes is not known. No much larger clonotype is one base removed from it; base qualities were not supplied. This record belongs to a study of T cell repertoires in cytomegalovirus infection (dated by TCRdb to between 2018 and 2020). Study-wide context: The peptide stimulations were aimed at well-studied HLA-B-restricted epitopes as well as recently identified HLA-C-restricted CMV epitopes, whose presentation resists viral immunomodulation. The HLA type of each donor mattered for the analysis, because public TCR beta signatures pointed to carriage of CMV infection along with the matching HLA type. Overall results and qualifications from the work: The ex vivo response was dominated by HLA-C-restricted CMV-specific TCR beta clonotypes, which also provided the single most frequent clonotype in two of eight donors. In both this cohort and an independent roughly 330-donor cohort, the cumulative frequency of public TCR beta family members distinguished carriers of CMV infection plus the relevant HLA type.

TCRdb names Illumina HiSeq 1500 as the instrument used. In-frame beta chains were kept once TCRdb had trimmed the public reads at Q25 with fastp and called clones with MiXCR. Merged by CDR3 protein, the rows form single entries marked with the most common genes and DNA. This sample holds about 920,000 distinct CDR3 sequences; roughly 30% were observed only once. Around an eighth of the sample rests with the top ten. V is pruned by 7 bases and J by 2 bases, leaving 4 bases of the junction without a gene match. CDR1 and CDR2 are drawn from the germline V gene: MDHEN, SYDVKM. The CDR3 runs 13 residues from the cysteine to the phenylalanine. Only the CDR3 part of the read is kept: 39 bases, read in frame from the first base. The sample's treatment or condition label, in plain terms: in vitro stimulation with specific CMV peptide epitopes to enrich CMV-specific T cells.

The sequence came from a human donor in good health (CMV status not recorded). Some clones in this sample may be carry-over from other donors' samples. The chain employs TRBV28 and TRBJ1-1; 7 junctional bases match TRBD1. The input for sequencing was cultured CD8+ T cells from PBMCs, taken from culture after CMV antigen stimulation. The DNA reads TGTGCCAGCAATAACAGGGGAAACACTGAAGCTTTCTTT. Its coded protein is CASNNRGNTEAFF. The variable domain in full, with residues beyond the CDR3 obtained from the reference TRBV28 and TRBJ1-1 genes, is DVKVTQSSRYLVKRTGEKVFLECVQDMDHENMFWYRQDPGLGLRLIYFSYDVKMKEKGDIPEGYSVSREKKERFSLILESASTNQTSMYLCASNNRGNTEAFFGQGTRLTVV.